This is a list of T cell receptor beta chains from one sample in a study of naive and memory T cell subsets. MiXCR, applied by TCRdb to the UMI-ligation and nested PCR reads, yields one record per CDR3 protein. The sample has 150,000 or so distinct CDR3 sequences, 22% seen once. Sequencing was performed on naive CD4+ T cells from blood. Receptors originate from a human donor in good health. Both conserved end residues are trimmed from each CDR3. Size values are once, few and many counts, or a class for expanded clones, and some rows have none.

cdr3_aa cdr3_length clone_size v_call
ASSLVGAPGEQY 12 many TRBV7-9
ASSQVPKRTSGQNIQY 16 once TRBV4-1
ASSRIQYNEKLF 12 NA TRBV7-9
ASAARGRVTQY 11 few TRBV28
ASSTSRGRADEQF 13 NA TRBV7-3
ASSLVAWGQGTEAF 14 few TRBV12-3/TRBV12-4
ASIRQVQAEAF 11 few TRBV10-2
ASSAGGWLSYEQY 13 few TRBV2
ASSRDRRKETQY 12 few TRBV12-3/TRBV12-4
ASSLQGAGRGETQY 14 few TRBV5-5
ASSVVQQYTEAF 12 NA TRBV9
ASSARGASRNTEAF 14 NA TRBV9
ASSSLGDSRGELF 13 NA TRBV5-5
ASNPALAGGLHEQF 14 NA TRBV28
ASEGYGQGASKAF 13 NA TRBV19
ASGTHPRAGDTQY 13 NA TRBV12-3/TRBV12-4
ASSFGESYNEQF 12 NA TRBV5-1
VSSERGRAGNEQF 13 NA TRBV2
ATLGSSYNEQF 11 many TRBV28
ASSRTGNQPQH 11 few TRBV3-1
SAREDESNQPQH 12 NA TRBV20-1
ASSYSRGRLMNEQF 14 NA TRBV6-5
SVLYELDVKQY 11 NA TRBV29-1
SATRLGGNTDTQY 13 many TRBV20-1
SAEGGTGEQY 10 NA TRBV20-1
ASSQVGRPYEQY 12 NA TRBV4-1
ASSLALQGQETQY 13 NA TRBV12-3/TRBV12-4
ASSLGTPYNEQF 12 NA TRBV5-1
ASSSARRSGLYVDIQY 16 few TRBV11-2
ATSDRRLQF 9 NA TRBV24-1
ASSIPGRLGRQPQH 14 NA TRBV19
SVAAGTYEQY 10 NA TRBV29-1
SATLVEGETQY 11 NA TRBV20-1
ASSPYLLTEAF 11 many TRBV9
SGRGSAYNEQF 11 few TRBV29-1
ATGLVASSYEQY 12 few TRBV24-1
ASSLGTVAPYEQY 13 NA TRBV7-6
ASSVDRNINSPLH 13 NA TRBV6-5
ASSLNVHEQF 10 few TRBV12-3/TRBV12-4
ASSNPGTVSSGANVLT 16 NA TRBV12-3/TRBV12-4
ASRGTGPNTGELF 13 few TRBV19
SVNRAAGEQY 10 NA TRBV29-1
ASKDQGIRAGELF 13 few TRBV10-2
ASIGGGVSSNQPQH 14 few TRBV28
ASSERASGVYEQY 13 few TRBV6-1
ASSQLGETQY 10 few TRBV3-1
ASSFSGTTNNEQF 13 few TRBV7-2
ASSLVRDQETQY 12 once TRBV7-2
ASSLSVAGKIADTQY 15 many TRBV5-1
ASSLLGPYEQY 11 NA TRBV27
ASSQAYGYT 9 NA TRBV6-2/TRBV6-3
ASASGRSPMGWYNEQF 16 NA TRBV6-1
ASSDDRKGVLSNEQF 15 NA TRBV6-1
ATGQGASDTQY 11 few TRBV10-3
ASSEGQGYGYT 11 few TRBV2
ASSRRTGDLYEQY 13 few TRBV11-2
ASSQKVVSEQY 11 many TRBV7-6
ASSMGLETDTQY 12 many TRBV6-5
ASSYALPKNTGELF 14 many TRBV6-2/TRBV6-3
SASRGGMSSNQPQH 14 few TRBV20-1